The rows below give T cell receptor beta chains drawn from one sample of a study of T-cell memory formation after mild COVID-19. TCRdb re-called the 5' RACE reads through MiXCR, storing one row per CDR3 protein. The profile covers hundreds of thousands of distinct CDR3 sequences, with more than 15% appearing a single time and around 11% taken by the ten largest. Sequencing used PBMCs or a T cell subset sorted from them (not recorded which). The source of these receptors is an adult woman who had mild COVID-19 (a few samples of this study predate the infection). Cell type and time point are not known. The CDR3 runs from the conserved cysteine through the conserved F or W. A D gene is named only where the DNA matches it firmly. Clone size, where shown, is once, few, many, or a class for clones that have expanded.

>-|TRBV6-5|TRBJ1-1|few
TGTGCCAGCAGTTACCGGGACATTGCGGGGACTGAAGCTTTCTTT
CASSYRDIAGTEAFF
>-|TRBV20-1|TRBJ1-3|-
TGCAGTGCGCCTGACAGGACCTCTGGAAACACCATATATTTT
CSAPDRTSGNTIYF
>-|TRBV6-1|TRBJ2-7|-
TGTGCCAGCAGTGACGGGAATCCCTACGAGCAGTACTTC
CASSDGNPYEQYF
>-|TRBV29-1|TRBJ2-2|few
TGCAGCGCGCAGGGTGGGGCCGGGGAGCTGTTTTTT
CSAQGGAGELFF
>-|TRBV7-8|TRBJ1-2|-
TGTGCCAGCAGCTTAGCCACCGACATCCGCTATGGCTACACCTTC
CASSLATDIRYGYTF
>-|TRBV5-1|TRBJ2-1|-
TGCGCCAGCAGCGTGGAAAAGCCATACAATGAGCAGTTCTTC
CASSVEKPYNEQFF
>-|TRBV6-2/TRBV6-3|TRBJ2-1|few
TGTGCCAGCAACCCAGACAGGAGGCCGAGTGAGCAGTTCTTC
CASNPDRRPSEQFF
>TRBD2|TRBV7-9|TRBJ2-1|-
TGTGCCAGCAGCTTAGCGGAAGCTAGCGGGGCCGAGCAGTTCTTC
CASSLAEASGAEQFF
>-|TRBV29-1|TRBJ2-7|-
TGCAGCGTTGAGTTGGGTTCAACCTACGAGCAGTACTTC
CSVELGSTYEQYF
>TRBD2|TRBV7-9|TRBJ2-1|few
TGTGCCAGCAGTTCGGGACTAGCGGGAGTACGGGTCGATGAGCAGTTCTTC
CASSSGLAGVRVDEQFF
>-|TRBV2|TRBJ1-1|-
TGTGCCAGCAGTCTAGACAAGAGCACTGAAGCTTTCTTT
CASSLDKSTEAFF
>-|TRBV4-1|TRBJ2-3|-
TGCGCCAGCAGCCAAGGAAGGAAGACGGGAAACACAGATACGCAGTATTTT
CASSQGRKTGNTDTQYF
>TRBD1|TRBV12-3/TRBV12-4|TRBJ2-5|few
TGTGCCAGCAGTTTAGCACCGGGACAGGGGAAAGAGACCCAGTACTTC
CASSLAPGQGKETQYF
>-|TRBV15|TRBJ1-5|-
TGTGCCAACAGCAGAGAAGGGTCTAGGCAGCCCCAGCATTTT
CANSREGSRQPQHF
>-|TRBV6-2/TRBV6-3|TRBJ2-5|few
TGTGCCAGCAGTTCACCTCGCCTTTATATAGAGACCCAGTACTTC
CASSSPRLYIETQYF
>TRBD2|TRBV29-1|TRBJ2-7|-
TGCAGCGTTGCTGGACTAGCGGGATTCGAGCAGTACTTC
CSVAGLAGFEQYF
>TRBD1|TRBV7-8|TRBJ2-3|few
TGTGCCAGCAGCGTACGTCGGACAGGGGGCACAGATACGCAGTATTTT
CASSVRRTGGTDTQYF
>-|TRBV12-3/TRBV12-4|TRBJ1-1|few
TGTGCCAGCAGTCTTAGTATAGCTGAAGCTTTCTTT
CASSLSIAEAFF
>-|TRBV12-3/TRBV12-4|TRBJ1-5|-
TGTGCCAGCAGTGACAGAAATAGCAATCAGCCCCAGCATTTT
CASSDRNSNQPQHF
>TRBD2|TRBV5-1|TRBJ2-1|few
TGCGCCAGCAGCCTGGGACTAGCGGGGGCCCTTCCGGTAGATGAGCAGTTCTTC
CASSLGLAGALPVDEQFF
>-|TRBV29-1|TRBJ2-1|few
TGCAGCGGGGGGAGGACCTACAATGAGCAGTTCTTC
CSGGRTYNEQFF
>-|TRBV7-9|TRBJ1-2|-
TGTGCCAGCAGCTTAGATACGGAACACTATGGCTACACCTTC
CASSLDTEHYGYTF
>-|TRBV6-1|TRBJ2-7|many
TGTGCCAGCACCGAACGGTGGAGTAGGAACAGAGACTACGAGCAGTACTTC
CASTERWSRNRDYEQYF
>-|TRBV25-1|TRBJ2-7|few
TGTGCCAGCAGTGAAAGGCCTGGGCAGGGCAGATACGAGCAGTACTTC
CASSERPGQGRYEQYF
>-|TRBV5-1|TRBJ2-3|-
TGCGCCAGCAGCTTCGGGACTTATAGCACAGATACGCAGTATTTT
CASSFGTYSTDTQYF
>-|TRBV27|TRBJ2-3|-
TGTGCCAGCAGCCTCGGGAGAGGCGGCACAGATACGCAGTATTTT
CASSLGRGGTDTQYF
>TRBD1|TRBV12-3/TRBV12-4|TRBJ1-1|many
TGTGCCAGCAGTTTACAACCGAGGACAGGGAACACTGAAGCTTTCTTT
CASSLQPRTGNTEAFF
>TRBD1|TRBV27|TRBJ1-2|-
TGTGCCAGCTCCCCCGCGGGACAGGGGAAGTATGGCTACACCTTC
CASSPAGQGKYGYTF